This T cell receptor beta chain was retrieved from a study of Ad26.COV2.S vaccination and SARS-CoV-2 variants. Study-wide context: The donor belonged to the COV1001 Ad26.COV2.S trial arm.

This CDR3 comprises 15 residues. Trimming removed 5 bases from V and 2 bases from J, with 14 bases in between. Germline CDR1 is SGHAT and CDR2 is FQNNGV. Sequencing used immunoSEQ multiplex PCR; TCRdb keeps in-frame clones, though not all of them. The repertoire holds about 350,000 clones, with 80% to 90% as singletons. The treatment is: roughly 18 received Ad26.COV2.S at low or high dose, single or two shots; roughly 5 received placebo; per-sample allocation not given. The study sampled participants on day 63 after the first vaccine or placebo injection. The individual, an adult aged 18-55 years, was a donor in Boston.

The J gene is TRBJ2-3, the V gene TRBV11-2, with D possibly matching TRBD1 (6 bases). This material consisted of peripheral blood, taken in a trial of Ad26.COV2.S vaccine versus placebo. This sequence originates from a person aged 18-60 years who received the Ad26.COV2.S COVID-19 vaccine or a placebo. The CDR3 sequence: CASSGQRRYTDTQYF. CDR3 nucleotides: TGTGCCAGCAGCGGACAGAGACGGTACACAGATACGCAGTATTTT.